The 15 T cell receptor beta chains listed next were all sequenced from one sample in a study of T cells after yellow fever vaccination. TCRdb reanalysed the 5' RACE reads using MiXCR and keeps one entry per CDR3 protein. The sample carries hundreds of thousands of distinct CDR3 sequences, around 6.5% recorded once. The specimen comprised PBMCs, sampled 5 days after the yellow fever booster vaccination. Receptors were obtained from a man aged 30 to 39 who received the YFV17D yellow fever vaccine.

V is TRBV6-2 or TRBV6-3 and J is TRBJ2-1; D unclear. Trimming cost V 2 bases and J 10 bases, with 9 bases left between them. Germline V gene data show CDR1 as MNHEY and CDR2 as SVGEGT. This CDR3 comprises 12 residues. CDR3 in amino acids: CASSYPTNEQFF. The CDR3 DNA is TGTGCCAGCAGTTACCCTACTAACGAGCAGTTCTTC.

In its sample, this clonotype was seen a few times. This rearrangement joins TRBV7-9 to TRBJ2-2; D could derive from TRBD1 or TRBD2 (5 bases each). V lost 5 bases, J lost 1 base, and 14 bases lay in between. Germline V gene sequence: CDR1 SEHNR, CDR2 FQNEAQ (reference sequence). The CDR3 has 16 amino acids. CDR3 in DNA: TGTGCCAGCAGCAAGCCCGGGACGGGGAACACCGGGGAGCTGTTTTTT. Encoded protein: CASSKPGTGNTGELFF.

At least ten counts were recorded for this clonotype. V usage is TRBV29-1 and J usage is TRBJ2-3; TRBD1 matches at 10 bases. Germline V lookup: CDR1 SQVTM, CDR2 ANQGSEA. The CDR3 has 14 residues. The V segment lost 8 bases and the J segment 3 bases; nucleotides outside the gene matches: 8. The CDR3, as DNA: TGCAGCACTGCCGGGACAGGGGTTACAGATACGCAGTATTTT. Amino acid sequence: CSTAGTGVTDTQYF.

CDR3 DNA: TGTGCCAGCAGCCCGAAGGCGTTCCCCAAAAACATTCAGTACTTC. The encoded protein is CASSPKAFPKNIQYF. This rearrangement joins TRBV5-6 to TRBJ2-4; D uncertain. The V end lost 4 bases, the J end lost 2 bases, and 13 bases lay between the germline ends. Germline V gene data show CDR1 as SGHDT and CDR2 as YYEEEE. There are 15 residues in the CDR3.

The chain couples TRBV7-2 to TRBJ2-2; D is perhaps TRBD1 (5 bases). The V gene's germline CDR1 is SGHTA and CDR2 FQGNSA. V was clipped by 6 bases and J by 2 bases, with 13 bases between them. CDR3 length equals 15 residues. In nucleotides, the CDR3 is TGTGCCAGCAGTCCCGATCAGGGTAACACCGGGGAGCTGTTTTTT. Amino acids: CASSPDQGNTGELFF.

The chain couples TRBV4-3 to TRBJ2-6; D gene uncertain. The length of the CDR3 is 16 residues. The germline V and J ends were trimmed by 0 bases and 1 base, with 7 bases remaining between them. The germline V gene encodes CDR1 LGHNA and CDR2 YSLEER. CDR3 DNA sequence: TGCGCCAGCAGCCAAGATGGGGTTTCTGGGGCCAACGTCCTGACTTTC. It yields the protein CASSQDGVSGANVLTF.

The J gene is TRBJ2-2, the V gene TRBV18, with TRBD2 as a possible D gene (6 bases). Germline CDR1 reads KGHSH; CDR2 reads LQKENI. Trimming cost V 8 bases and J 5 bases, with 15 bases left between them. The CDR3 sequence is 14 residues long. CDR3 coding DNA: TGTGCCAGCGAAACTAGCCGGAGTACCGGGGAGCTGTTTTTT. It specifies CASETSRSTGELFF. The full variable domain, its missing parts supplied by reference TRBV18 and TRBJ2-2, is NAGVMQNPRHLVRRRGQEARLRCSPMKGHSHVYWYRQLPEEGLKFMVYLQKENIIDESGMPKERFSAEFPKEGPSILRIQQVVRGDSAAYFCASETSRSTGELFFGEGSRLTVL.

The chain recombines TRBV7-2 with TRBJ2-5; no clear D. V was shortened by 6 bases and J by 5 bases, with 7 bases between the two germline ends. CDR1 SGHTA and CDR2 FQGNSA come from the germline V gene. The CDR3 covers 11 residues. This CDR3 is CASRRSETQYF. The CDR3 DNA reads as TGTGCCAGCAGACGTTCGGAGACCCAGTACTTC.

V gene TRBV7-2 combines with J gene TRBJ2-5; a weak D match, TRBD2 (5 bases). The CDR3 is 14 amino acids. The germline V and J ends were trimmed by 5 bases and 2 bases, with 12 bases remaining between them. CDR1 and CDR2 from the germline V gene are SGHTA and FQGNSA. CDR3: CASSPRRDQETQYF. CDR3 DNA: TGTGCCAGCAGCCCCCGCCGGGATCAAGAGACCCAGTACTTC.

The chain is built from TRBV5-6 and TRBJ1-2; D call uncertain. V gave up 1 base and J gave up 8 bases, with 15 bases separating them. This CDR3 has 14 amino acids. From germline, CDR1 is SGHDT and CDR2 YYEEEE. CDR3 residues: CASSLKGGTRGYTF. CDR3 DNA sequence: TGTGCCAGCAGCTTGAAGGGAGGTACAAGAGGCTACACCTTC.

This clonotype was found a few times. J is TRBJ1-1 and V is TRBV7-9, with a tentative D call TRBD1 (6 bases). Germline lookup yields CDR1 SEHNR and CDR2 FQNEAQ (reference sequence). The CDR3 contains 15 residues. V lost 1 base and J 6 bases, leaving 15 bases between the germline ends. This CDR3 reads CASSLDPGARSEAFF. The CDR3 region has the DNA TGTGCCAGCAGCTTAGATCCGGGGGCCCGCTCTGAAGCTTTCTTT. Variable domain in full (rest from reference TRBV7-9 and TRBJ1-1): DTGVSQNPRHKITKRGQNVTFRCDPISEHNRLYWYRQTLGQGPEFLTYFQNEAQLEKSRLLSDRFSAERPKGSFSTLEIQRTEQGDSAMYLCASSLDPGARSEAFFGQGTRLTVV.

The CDR3 DNA sequence: TGTGCCATCAGCGAGGACAGGGGCACAGATACGCAGTATTTT. Amino acids: CAISEDRGTDTQYF. The chain is built from TRBV10-3 and TRBJ2-3; 8 positions agree with TRBD1. The CDR3 is 14 amino acids. V lost 6 bases and J lost 1; bases outside the gene matches: 3. Germline CDR1 is ENHRY and CDR2 is SYGVKD.

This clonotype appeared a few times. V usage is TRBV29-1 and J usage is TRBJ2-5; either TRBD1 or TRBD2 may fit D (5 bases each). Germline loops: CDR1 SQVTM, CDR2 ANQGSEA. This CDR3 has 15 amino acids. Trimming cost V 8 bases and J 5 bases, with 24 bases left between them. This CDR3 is CSTRRDGNRAETQYF. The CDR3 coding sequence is TGCAGCACCCGCCGGGACGGGAACCGCGCGGAGACCCAGTACTTC.

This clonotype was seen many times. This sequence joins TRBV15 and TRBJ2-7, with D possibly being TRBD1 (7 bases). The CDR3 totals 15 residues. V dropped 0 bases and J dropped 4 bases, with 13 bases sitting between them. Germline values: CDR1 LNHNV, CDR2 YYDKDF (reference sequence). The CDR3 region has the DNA TGTGCCACCAGCAGAGAAGGATCAGGGGGGTACGAGCAGTACTTC. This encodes CATSREGSGGYEQYF.

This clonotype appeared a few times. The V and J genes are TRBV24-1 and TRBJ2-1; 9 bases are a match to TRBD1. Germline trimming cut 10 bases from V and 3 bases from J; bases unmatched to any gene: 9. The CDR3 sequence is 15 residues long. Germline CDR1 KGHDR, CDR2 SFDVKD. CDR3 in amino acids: CATRQRDRDYNEQFF. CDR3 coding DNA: TGTGCCACTCGCCAACGGGACAGGGACTACAATGAGCAGTTCTTC.